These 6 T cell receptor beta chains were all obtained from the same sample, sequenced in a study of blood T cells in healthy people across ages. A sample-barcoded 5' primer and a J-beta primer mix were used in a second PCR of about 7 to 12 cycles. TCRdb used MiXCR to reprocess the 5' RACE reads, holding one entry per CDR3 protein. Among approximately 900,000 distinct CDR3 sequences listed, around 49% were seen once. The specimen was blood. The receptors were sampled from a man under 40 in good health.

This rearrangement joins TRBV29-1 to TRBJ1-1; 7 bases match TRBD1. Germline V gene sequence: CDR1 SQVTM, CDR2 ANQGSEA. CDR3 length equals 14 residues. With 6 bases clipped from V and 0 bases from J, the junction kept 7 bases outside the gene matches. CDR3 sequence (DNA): TGCAGCGTAGGTGACAGGGCGATGAACACTGAAGCTTTCTTT. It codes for CSVGDRAMNTEAFF.

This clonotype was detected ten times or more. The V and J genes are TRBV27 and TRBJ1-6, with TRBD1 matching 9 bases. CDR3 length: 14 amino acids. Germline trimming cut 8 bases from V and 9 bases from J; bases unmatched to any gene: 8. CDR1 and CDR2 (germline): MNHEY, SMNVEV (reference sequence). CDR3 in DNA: TGTGCCAGCCGGGGACAGGGCAACTTTTCACCCCTCCACTTT. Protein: CASRGQGNFSPLHF.

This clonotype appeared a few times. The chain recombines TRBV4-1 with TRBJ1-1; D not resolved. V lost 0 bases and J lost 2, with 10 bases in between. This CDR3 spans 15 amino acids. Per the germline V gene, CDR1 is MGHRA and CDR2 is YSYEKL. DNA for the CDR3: TGCGCCAGCAGCCAAGAAAGCGGGGAAAACACTGAAGCTTTCTTT. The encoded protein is CASSQESGENTEAFF.

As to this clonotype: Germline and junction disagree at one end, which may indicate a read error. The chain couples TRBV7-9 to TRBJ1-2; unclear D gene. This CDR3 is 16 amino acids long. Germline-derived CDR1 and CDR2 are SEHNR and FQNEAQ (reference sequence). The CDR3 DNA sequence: TGTGCCAGCAGCTTATGGCTAAAGGTTTCTAACTCTGGCTACACCTTC. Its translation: CASSLWLKVSNSGYTF.

In nucleotides, the CDR3 is TGTGCCAGCAGTCCCCGATCCCCAGGGCGCGCGAACACCGGGGAGCTGTTTTTT. This sequence encodes CASSPRSPGRANTGELFF. The chain couples TRBV27 to TRBJ2-2; maybe TRBD1 (5 bases). With 5 bases removed from V and 0 bases from J, the gap between germline ends came to 19 bases. The CDR3 is made up of 18 amino acids. Per the germline V gene, CDR1 is MNHEY and CDR2 is SMNVEV (reference sequence).

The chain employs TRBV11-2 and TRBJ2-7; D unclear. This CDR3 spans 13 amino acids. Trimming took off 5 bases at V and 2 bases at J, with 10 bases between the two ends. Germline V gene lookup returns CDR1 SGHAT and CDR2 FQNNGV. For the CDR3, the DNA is TGTGCCAGCAGCCTTCACGTCACCTACGAGCAGTACTTC. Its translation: CASSLHVTYEQYF.